These 20 T cell receptor beta chains share one sample of origin, sequenced in a study of beta chain features in type 1 diabetes. Expressed TCRB transcripts got sequenced, as all isolated RNA was reverse transcribed. Clones were sequenced by immunoSEQ multiplex PCR, and TCRdb holds only the in-frame ones, with some missing. The sample shows a few hundred thousand clones, 25% to 30% of them seen only once. The sequencing input was central memory CD4+ T cells from blood. These receptors came from a young man in good health.

In its sample, this clone was seen a few times. This chain connects TRBV29-1 to TRBJ1-1; a weak D match, TRBD1 (6 bases). Deletions cut 6 bases from V and 0 bases from J, with 11 bases between. From germline, CDR1 is SQVTM and CDR2 ANQGSEA. The CDR3 is made up of 13 amino acids. CDR3 DNA sequence: TGCAGCGTGTCCGGGACACTGAACACTGAAGCTTTCTTT. It translates to CSVSGTLNTEAFF.

This chain joins TRBV27 and TRBJ2-7, with a weak D call TRBD1 (6 bases). This CDR3 region has 15 residues. The V gene's germline CDR1 is MNHEY and CDR2 SMNVEV (reference sequence). With 6 bases removed from V and 1 base from J, the gap between germline ends came to 16 bases. CDR3 sequence reads: CASSLYRVGSYEQYF. CDR3 nucleotide sequence: TGTGCCAGCAGCCTATACAGGGTAGGGTCCTACGAGCAGTACTTC.

This clone was counted many times. The chain has TRBV5-4 and TRBJ2-7; TRBD1 aligns across 9 bases. With 4 bases clipped from V and 0 bases from J, the junction kept 2 bases outside the gene matches. The CDR3 loop spans 14 amino acids. Germline V gene lookup returns CDR1 SGHNT and CDR2 YYREEE (reference sequence). DNA for the CDR3: TGTGCCAGCAGCCGGACAGGGGCCTCCTACGAGCAGTACTTC. It specifies CASSRTGASYEQYF.

This clone has only a few counts. This sequence joins TRBV7-2 and TRBJ2-3; 7 bases are shared with TRBD1. Germline lookup yields CDR1 SGHTA and CDR2 FQGNSA. Trimming cost V 0 bases and J 3 bases; bases outside gene matches: 6. This CDR3 region has 16 residues. CDR3 sequence: CASSLAGGARTDTQYF. The CDR3 DNA sequence: TGTGCCAGCAGCTTAGCAGGGGGCGCAAGGACAGATACGCAGTATTTT.

At least ten counts were recorded for this clone. CDR3 protein: CASTPGGTTGYTF. CDR3 DNA sequence: TGTGCCAGCACCCCAGGGGGGACGACTGGCTACACCTTC. The V call is TRBV7-2, the J call TRBJ1-2, with 7 bases lining up with TRBD1. J lost 7 bases, V lost 7 bases, and 9 bases had no gene match. The CDR3 is 13 residues long. Germline CDR1 and CDR2: SGHTA and FQGNSA.

This clone has just a few counts. The chain employs TRBV30 and TRBJ2-7; 8 nucleotides agree with TRBD2. The ends lost 4 bases at V and 10 bases at J; junction bases unmatched: 12. The CDR3 sequence is 13 residues long. Germline V lookup: CDR1 GTSNPN, CDR2 SVGIG (reference sequence). CDR3 in amino acids: CAWNGAGGPNQYF. Written as DNA, the CDR3 is TGTGCCTGGAATGGGGCGGGAGGCCCGAATCAGTACTTC.

This clone has more than one count but fewer than ten. The CDR3 here is CASSYRGDTEAFF. CDR3 sequence (DNA): TGCGCCAGCAGTTACAGGGGAGACACTGAAGCTTTCTTT. This rearrangement joins TRBV10-1 to TRBJ1-1, with 7 bases that match TRBD1. Germline trimming cut 5 bases from V and 3 bases from J; bases unmatched to any gene: 3. The CDR3 contains 13 residues. Germline values: CDR1 WNHNN, CDR2 SYGVQD (reference sequence).

This clone occurred a few times. The gene calls are TRBV5-6 and TRBJ2-3, with D tentatively TRBD2 (6 bases). The CDR3 is 15 amino acids. CDR1 and CDR2 from the germline V gene are SGHDT and YYEEEE. V was cut by 3 bases and J by 1 base, with 12 bases left in between. In nucleotides, the CDR3 is TGTGCCAGCAGCTCCCAGGGAGGTGGCACAGATACGCAGTATTTT. It encodes CASSSQGGGTDTQYF.

J is TRBJ2-7 and V is TRBV29-1; D call uncertain. This CDR3 has 12 residues. Germline loops: CDR1 SQVTM, CDR2 ANQGSEA. The V gene lost 5 bases and the J gene lost 1 base, with 9 bases spanning the gap. In DNA, the CDR3 is TGCAGCGTTCTCGAGACATCCTACGAGCAGTACTTC. Protein sequence: CSVLETSYEQYF.

The rearrangement joins TRBV5-1 to TRBJ2-3; unclear D gene. Germline V gene lookup returns CDR1 SGHRS and CDR2 YFSETQ. The CDR3 is made up of 11 amino acids. V lost 8 bases, J lost 7 bases, and 11 bases lay in between. CDR3 bases: TGCGCCAGTGGAACCTTCAATACGCAGTATTTT. This sequence encodes CASGTFNTQYF.

The gene calls are TRBV5-1 and TRBJ2-1; 7 bases are shared with TRBD2. The CDR3 consists of 17 residues. Per the germline V gene, CDR1 is SGHRS and CDR2 is YFSETQ. The J segment lost 4 bases and the V segment lost 0 bases, leaving 10 bases of the junction unmatched. The CDR3 coding sequence is TGCGCCAGCAGCTTGGGATACGGCGGGAGCTCATACAATGAGCAGTTCTTC. Translated: CASSLGYGGSSYNEQFF. Variable domain in full (rest from reference TRBV5-1 and TRBJ2-1): KAGVTQTPRYLIKTRGQQVTLSCSPISGHRSVSWYQQTPGQGLQFLFEYFSETQRNKGNFPGRFSGRQFSNSRSEMNVSTLELGDSALYLCASSLGYGGSSYNEQFFGPGTRLTVL.

This clone came up a few times. The rearrangement uses TRBV18 and TRBJ1-3; D may be TRBD1 (6 bases). V shed 5 bases and J shed 0 bases, with 14 bases lying between them. The CDR3 runs to 16 residues. Germline V gene sequence: CDR1 KGHSH, CDR2 LQKENI. The CDR3 protein is CASSNRQGLSGNTIYF. CDR3 sequence (DNA): TGTGCCAGCTCAAACCGCCAGGGGCTCTCTGGAAACACCATATATTTT. The whole variable domain, remainder taken from reference TRBV18 and TRBJ1-3, is NAGVMQNPRHLVRRRGQEARLRCSPMKGHSHVYWYRQLPEEGLKFMVYLQKENIIDESGMPKERFSAEFPKEGPSILRIQQVVRGDSAAYFCASSNRQGLSGNTIYFGEGSWLTVV.

The CDR3 DNA sequence: TGTGCCAGCAGTGAGATGGCCAAACCTAGCACAGATACGCAGTATTTT. This encodes CASSEMAKPSTDTQYF. This chain connects TRBV2 to TRBJ2-3; D is unresolved. The V gene's germline CDR1 is SNHLY and CDR2 FYNNEI. V was cut by 3 bases and J by 0 bases, with 13 bases left in between. The CDR3 is made up of 16 amino acids.

This clone was seen more than once but under ten times. This CDR3 is also generated by other DNA sequences in the sample. The V and J genes are TRBV30 and TRBJ2-1; D possibly uses TRBD1 or TRBD2 (5 bases each). Germline V gene lookup returns CDR1 GTSNPN and CDR2 SVGIG (reference sequence). V shed 5 bases and J shed 7 bases, with 18 bases lying between them. The CDR3 totals 14 residues. In DNA, the CDR3 is TGTGCCTGGGGCTCTCGGGGCAGGGCAAATGAGCAGTTCTTC. It specifies CAWGSRGRANEQFF. Using reference TRBV30 and TRBJ2-1 for the parts outside the CDR3, the full variable domain is SQTIHQWPATLVQPVGSPLSLECTVEGTSNPNLYWYRQAAGRGLQLLFYSVGIGQISSEVPQNLSASRPQDRQFILSSKKLLLSDSGFYLCAWGSRGRANEQFFGPGTRLTVL.

The chain links TRBV2 to TRBJ2-5; 8 positions agree with TRBD1. The CDR3 totals 12 residues. Germline CDR1 SNHLY, CDR2 FYNNEI. V lost 11 bases, J lost 4 bases, and 6 bases stayed unmatched. CDR3 in amino acids: CAGGQGRETQYF. The CDR3 DNA reads TGTGCCGGAGGACAGGGACGAGAGACCCAGTACTTC. Based on the CDR3 plus reference TRBV2 and TRBJ2-5, the full variable domain is EPEVTQTPSHQVTQMGQEVILRCVPISNHLYFYWYRQILGQKVEFLVSFYNNEISEKSEIFDDQFSVERPDGSNFTLKIRSTKLEDSAMYFCAGGQGRETQYFGPGTRLLVL.

The rearrangement links TRBV6-5 to TRBJ1-5, with D possibly being TRBD1 (5 bases). CDR1 is MNHEY and CDR2 is SVGAGI in the germline V gene. This CDR3 has 13 amino acids. Between the trimmed V and J ends, which lost 6 bases and 4 bases, there was a span of 10 bases. In nucleotides, the CDR3 is TGTGCCAGCAGATCGGGGGAGAATCAGCCCCAGCATTTT. Translating gives CASRSGENQPQHF.

The chain has TRBV18 and TRBJ2-5, with 8 bases fitting TRBD1. CDR1 and CDR2 (germline): KGHSH, LQKENI. The CDR3 totals 14 residues. Trimming cost V 1 base and J 4 bases; bases outside gene matches: 2. CDR3 in amino acids: CASSPLQGAETQYF. The CDR3 region has the DNA TGTGCCAGCTCACCACTGCAGGGGGCAGAGACCCAGTACTTC.

The chain links TRBV2 to TRBJ1-5; D remains unclear. This CDR3 region has 15 residues. The germline gives CDR1 SNHLY, CDR2 FYNNEI. Trimming stripped 6 bases from V and 2 bases from J, with 14 bases between. In DNA, the CDR3 is TGTGCCAGCAGCAGGACTGCCGGCGGCAATCAGCCCCAGCATTTT. This encodes CASSRTAGGNQPQHF.

V usage is TRBV6-5 and J usage is TRBJ2-1, with 13 bases fitting TRBD2. Germline V gene lookup returns CDR1 MNHEY and CDR2 SVGAGI. The V and J ends lost 7 bases and 11 bases, in that order; junction bases with no gene match: 5. CDR3 length: 13 amino acids. CDR3: CASTPLAGGKQFF. The CDR3 nucleotides read TGTGCCAGCACCCCACTAGCGGGAGGGAAGCAGTTCTTC.

The chain is built from TRBV28 and TRBJ2-7, with D perhaps TRBD1 (5 bases). The CDR3 has 13 residues. Germline CDR1 and CDR2: MDHEN and SYDVKM. V gave up 5 bases and J gave up 2 bases, with 10 bases separating them. The CDR3 DNA reads TGTGCCAGCAGTAAACAGGTTCCCTACGAGCAGTACTTC. This encodes CASSKQVPYEQYF. Based on the CDR3 plus reference TRBV28 and TRBJ2-7, the full variable domain is DVKVTQSSRYLVKRTGEKVFLECVQDMDHENMFWYRQDPGLGLRLIYFSYDVKMKEKGDIPEGYSVSREKKERFSLILESASTNQTSMYLCASSKQVPYEQYFGPGTRLTVT.